Listed below are T cell receptor beta chains from one sample, sequenced in a study of blood T cells in healthy people across ages. Each CDR3 protein gets one entry after TCRdb re-called the 5' RACE reads with MiXCR. The profile shows 800,000 to 950,000 distinct CDR3 sequences, around 48% of them singletons. Sequencing was done on a sample of blood. These receptor sequences come from a man between 25 and 39 years old in good health. Both conserved end residues are part of each CDR3. A D gene is named only where the DNA matches it firmly.

CSADPRTSGTSDTQYF TRBV20-1 TRBD2 TRBJ2-3
CAISDKGGPGGELFF TRBV10-3 NA TRBJ2-2
CASSVAGERNQPQHF TRBV9 NA TRBJ1-5
CASQTGIQETQYF TRBV18 NA TRBJ2-5
CASSLGGPEAFF TRBV7-9 NA TRBJ1-1
CASSLGSNYEQYF TRBV7-9 NA TRBJ2-7
CASSYSGGTGGRGYTF TRBV6-5 TRBD1 TRBJ1-2
CASSQEWAGYNEQYF TRBV4-1 NA TRBJ2-7
CASSQSPIYGYTF TRBV16 NA TRBJ1-2
CSADLGETQYF TRBV29-1 NA TRBJ2-5
CASSTRPGTSGDTQYF TRBV7-2 TRBD2 TRBJ2-3
CASSEQTGINEQYF TRBV6-1 TRBD1 TRBJ2-5
CASKPPVSYNEQFF TRBV27 NA TRBJ2-1
CASAGTGTAYNEQFF TRBV12-5 TRBD1 TRBJ2-1
CASNIGQGWGEAFF TRBV27 TRBD1 TRBJ1-1
CASSSGPLEGGYTF TRBV28 NA TRBJ1-2
CASSQFPSAGSETQYF TRBV11-3 NA TRBJ2-5
CATSPGAAFGANVLTF TRBV15 NA TRBJ2-6
CASRGQSGGNQPQHF TRBV28 TRBD1 TRBJ1-5
CASSELPGLKYNEQFF TRBV6-1 NA TRBJ2-1
CASSLEGVSSYEQYF TRBV7-2 NA TRBJ2-7
CASRSPGTYNSPLHF TRBV2 NA TRBJ1-6
CASSLELTWGLESHTQYF TRBV7-2 TRBD2 TRBJ2-3
CASSAPAGIPYSNQPQHF TRBV6-1 NA TRBJ1-5
CASNEQFSGANVLTF TRBV28 NA TRBJ2-6
CASTRLGSSYEQYF TRBV6-6 NA TRBJ2-7
CSASHQRTGDTGELFF TRBV20-1 TRBD1 TRBJ2-2
CSVDSGNTIYF TRBV29-1 NA TRBJ1-3
CASSLASTAKAFF TRBV7-9 NA TRBJ1-1